One and the same sample provided the 15 T cell receptor beta chains below, sequenced in a study of spatial heterogeneity in lung cancer. Time point indicated: sample taken at primary tumor resection. In TCRdb, the 5' RACE reads were re-called with MiXCR into one record per CDR3 protein. The data show some 100,000 distinct CDR3 sequences, roughly 12% seen once. Sequencing used PBMCs, obtained at surgery. Receptor source: a male donor with early-stage non-small cell lung cancer.

In this sample, this clonotype turned up a few times. The chain carries TRBV10-2 and TRBJ2-1; D is undetermined. V was clipped by 6 bases and J by 4 bases, with 7 bases between them. The germline CDR1 and CDR2 sequences are WSHSY and SAAADI. The CDR3 has 12 amino acids. The CDR3 reads CASRAVYNEQFF. In DNA, the CDR3 is TGCGCCAGCAGGGCCGTTTACAATGAGCAGTTCTTC.

The J gene is TRBJ2-3, the V gene TRBV7-9; D might be TRBD1 or TRBD2, each matching 6 bases. Germline lookup yields CDR1 SEHNR and CDR2 FQNEAQ (reference sequence). The CDR3 is made up of 13 amino acids. V gave up 1 base and J gave up 10 bases, with 12 bases separating them. Here the CDR3 reads CASSLVDGGAQYF. The CDR3 nucleotides read TGTGCCAGCAGCTTAGTAGACGGGGGCGCGCAGTATTTT.

This clonotype was seen ten or more times. The chain uses TRBV28 and TRBJ1-6, with 7 bases that match TRBD1. Germline CDR1 reads MDHEN; CDR2 reads SYDVKM. V gave up 3 bases and J gave up 16 bases; unmatched junction bases: 3. The CDR3 totals 11 residues. The CDR3 loop reads CASSLMDRLHF. The CDR3 nucleotides are TGTGCCAGCAGTTTGATGGACAGGCTCCACTTT.

The chain joins TRBV6-2 or TRBV6-3 to TRBJ1-5; maybe TRBD1 (6 bases). The V gene's germline CDR1 is MNHEY and CDR2 SVGEGT. CDR3 length: 15 amino acids. Between the trimmed V and J ends, which lost 6 bases and 6 bases, there was a span of 18 bases. CDR3 residues: CASRVTGGSFQPQHF. The CDR3, as DNA: TGTGCCAGCAGAGTGACAGGCGGCTCTTTTCAGCCCCAGCATTTT.

The chain carries TRBV7-2 and TRBJ2-3; unclear D gene. The CDR3 runs 15 residues. Germline CDR1 and CDR2: SGHTA and FQGNSA. V lost 1 base, J lost 3 bases, and 11 bases lay in between. The CDR3 spells CASSLDLAATDTQYF. The CDR3 DNA follows: TGTGCCAGCAGCTTAGATTTGGCGGCAACAGATACGCAGTATTTT.

The V call is TRBV2, the J call TRBJ1-5; 10 bases fit TRBD1. This CDR3 comprises 15 residues. Looked up from germline, CDR1 is SNHLY and CDR2 is FYNNEI. The trim removed 4 bases at V and 2 bases at J, leaving 2 bases unmatched. CDR3 nucleotides: TGTGCCAGCAGTGGGACAGGGGGAGGCAATCAGCCCCAGCATTTT. Its protein is CASSGTGGGNQPQHF.

This rearrangement joins TRBV6-4 to TRBJ2-1, with 9 bases identical to TRBD2. Germline assignment: CDR1 MRHNA and CDR2 SNTAGT. CDR3 length equals 14 residues. The trim removed 3 bases at V and 8 bases at J, leaving 5 bases unmatched. CDR3 residues: CASSERGGQDEQFF. In DNA, the CDR3 is TGTGCCAGCAGTGAGCGGGGGGGCCAGGATGAGCAGTTCTTC.

The V call is TRBV3-1, the J call TRBJ2-2, with D possibly matching TRBD1 (5 bases). Germline V gene data show CDR1 as LGHDT and CDR2 as YNNKEL (reference sequence). V was cut by 5 bases and J by 4 bases, with 14 bases left in between. The CDR3 has 15 residues. CDR3 in amino acids: CASSESIGVTGELFF. CDR3 nucleotide sequence: TGTGCCAGCAGCGAGTCAATAGGGGTCACCGGGGAGCTGTTTTTT.

This clonotype was detected a few times. The V gene is TRBV6-6, the J gene TRBJ1-2; possibly TRBD1 for D (5 bases). Deletions cut 2 bases from V and 2 bases from J, with 9 bases between. In germline, CDR1 is MNHNY, CDR2 SVGAGI (reference sequence). The CDR3 sequence is 14 residues long. CDR3 nucleotides: TGTGCCAGCAGTTACACAGGAGACAACTATGGCTACACCTTC. As protein: CASSYTGDNYGYTF.

The rearrangement joins TRBV7-9 to TRBJ2-1, with a possible D match to TRBD1 (6 bases). The CDR3 is 15 residues long. Per the germline V gene, CDR1 is SEHNR and CDR2 is FQNEAQ (reference sequence). Trimming cost V 2 bases and J 6 bases, with 14 bases left between them. The CDR3 coding sequence is TGTGCCAGCAGCTTACAGGGGCCCACCATCAATGAGCAGTTCTTC. Its translation is CASSLQGPTINEQFF.

The chain uses TRBV27 and TRBJ1-5; D is ambiguous. Germline CDR1 is MNHEY and CDR2 is SMNVEV (reference sequence). There are 18 residues in the CDR3. V dropped 6 bases and J dropped 6 bases, with 27 bases sitting between them. In DNA, the CDR3 is TGTGCCAGCAGCCCGGCCACACGAGGCCACCGTGGGTTTCAGCCCCAGCATTTT. Its translation is CASSPATRGHRGFQPQHF.

This clonotype was seen more than once but under ten times. This chain connects TRBV6-5 to TRBJ2-4; D is unresolved. The CDR3 spans 14 residues. Trimming left V 6 bases short and J 2 bases short, with 11 bases between. CDR1 and CDR2 from the germline V gene are MNHEY and SVGAGI. CDR3 residues: CASSGSATKNIQYF. Here the CDR3 DNA reads TGTGCCAGCAGCGGTTCAGCGACCAAAAACATTCAGTACTTC.

The V and J genes are TRBV5-1 and TRBJ2-7; D may be TRBD1 (5 bases). From germline, CDR1 is SGHRS and CDR2 YFSETQ. The CDR3 is 15 amino acids. V was shortened by 1 base and J by 4 bases, with 15 bases between the two germline ends. The CDR3 DNA is TGCGCCAGCAGCTTGTTTGGGCAGGGTGCGTACGAGCAGTACTTC. It translates to CASSLFGQGAYEQYF.

This clonotype was seen many times. The V and J genes are TRBV6-6 and TRBJ2-5; D unresolved. CDR1 and CDR2 (germline): MNHNY, SVGAGI (reference sequence). The CDR3 totals 13 residues. The V and J ends lost 5 bases and 0 bases respectively, with 7 bases between them. CDR3 protein: CASSPRYQETQYF. Written as DNA, the CDR3 is TGTGCCAGCAGTCCGCGATACCAAGAGACCCAGTACTTC.

The V and J genes are TRBV4-2 and TRBJ2-3, with 11 nucleotides matching TRBD2. Per the germline V gene, CDR1 is LGHNA and CDR2 is YNFKEQ. The CDR3 runs 16 residues. V trimming: 0 bases; J trimming: 3 bases; junction bases outside the gene matches: 2. CDR3 in DNA: TGTGCCAGCAGCCAAGATGGGACTAGCGGAACAGATACGCAGTATTTT. Protein: CASSQDGTSGTDTQYF.